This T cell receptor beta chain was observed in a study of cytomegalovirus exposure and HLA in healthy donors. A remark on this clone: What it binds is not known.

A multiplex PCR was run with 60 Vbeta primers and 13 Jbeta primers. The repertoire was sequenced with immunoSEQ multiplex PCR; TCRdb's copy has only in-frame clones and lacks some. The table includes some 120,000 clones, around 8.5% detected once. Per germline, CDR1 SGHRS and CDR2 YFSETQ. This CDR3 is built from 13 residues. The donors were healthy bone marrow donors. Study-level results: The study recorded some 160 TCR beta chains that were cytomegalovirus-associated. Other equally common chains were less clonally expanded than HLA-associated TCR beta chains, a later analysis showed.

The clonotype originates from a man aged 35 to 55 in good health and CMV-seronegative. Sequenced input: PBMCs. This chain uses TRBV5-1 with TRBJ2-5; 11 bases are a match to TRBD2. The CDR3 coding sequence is TGCGCTAGCTCGGGACTAGCGGAAGAGACCCAGTACTTC. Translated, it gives CASSGLAEETQYF.